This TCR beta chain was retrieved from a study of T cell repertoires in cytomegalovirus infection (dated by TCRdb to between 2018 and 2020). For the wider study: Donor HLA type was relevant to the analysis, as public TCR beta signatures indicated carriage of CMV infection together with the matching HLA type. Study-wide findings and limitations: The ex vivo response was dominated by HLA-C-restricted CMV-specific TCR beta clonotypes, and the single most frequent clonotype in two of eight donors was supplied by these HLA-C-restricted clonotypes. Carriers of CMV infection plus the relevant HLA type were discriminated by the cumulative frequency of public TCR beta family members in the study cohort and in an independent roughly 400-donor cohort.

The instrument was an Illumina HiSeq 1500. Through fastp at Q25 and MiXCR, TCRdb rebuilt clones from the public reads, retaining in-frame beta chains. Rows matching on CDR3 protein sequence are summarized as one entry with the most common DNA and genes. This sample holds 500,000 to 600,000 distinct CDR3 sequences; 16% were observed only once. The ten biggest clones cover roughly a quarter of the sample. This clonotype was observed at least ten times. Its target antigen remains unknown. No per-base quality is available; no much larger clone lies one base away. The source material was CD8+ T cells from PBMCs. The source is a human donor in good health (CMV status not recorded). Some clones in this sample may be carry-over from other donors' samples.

The CDR3 corresponds to CASSSSSYEQYF. The sequenced DNA is TGTGCCAGCAGCTCCAGCTCCTACGAGCAGTACTTC. The V gene is TRBV7-8 and the J gene is TRBJ2-7; the D gene is unclear. The germline V gene specifies SGHVS as CDR1 and FQNEAQ as CDR2. V is clipped by 4 bases and J by 0 bases, and the sequence between their germline boundaries is 4 bases long. CDR3 length: 12 amino acids, cysteine to phenylalanine. The CDR3 DNA has 36 bases and is translated from base 1.